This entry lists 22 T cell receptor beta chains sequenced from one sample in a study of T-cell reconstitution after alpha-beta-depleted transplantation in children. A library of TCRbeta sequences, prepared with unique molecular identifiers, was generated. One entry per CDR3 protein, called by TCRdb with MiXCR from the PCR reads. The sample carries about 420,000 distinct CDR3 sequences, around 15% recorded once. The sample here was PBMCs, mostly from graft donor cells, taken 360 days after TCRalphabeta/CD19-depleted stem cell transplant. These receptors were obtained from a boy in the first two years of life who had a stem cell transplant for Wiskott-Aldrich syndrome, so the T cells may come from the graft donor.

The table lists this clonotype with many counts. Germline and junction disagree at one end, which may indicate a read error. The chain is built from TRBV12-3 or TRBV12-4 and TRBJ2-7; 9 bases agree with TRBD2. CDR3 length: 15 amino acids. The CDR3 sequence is CASTLEAGGHYEQYF. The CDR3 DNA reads TGTGCCAGCACTTTAGAAGCGGGAGGCCACTACGAGCAGTACTTC.

This chain's CDR3 is CASSLVEGGEQFF. DNA for the CDR3: TGCGCCAGCAGCTTGGTGGAGGGGGGCGAGCAGTTCTTC. V is TRBV5-1 and J is TRBJ2-1, with D tentatively TRBD1 or TRBD2 (6 bases each). V lost 0 bases to trimming and J lost 10 bases, with 11 bases between them. Germline-derived CDR1 and CDR2 are SGHRS and YFSETQ. CDR3 size: 13 residues.

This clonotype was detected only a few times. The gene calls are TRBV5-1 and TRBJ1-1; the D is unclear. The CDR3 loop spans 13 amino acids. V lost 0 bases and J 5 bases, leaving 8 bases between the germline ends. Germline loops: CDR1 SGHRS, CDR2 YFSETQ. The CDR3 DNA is TGCGCCAGCAGCTTGGAGTTGGGGACTGAAGCTTTCTTT. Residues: CASSLELGTEAFF.

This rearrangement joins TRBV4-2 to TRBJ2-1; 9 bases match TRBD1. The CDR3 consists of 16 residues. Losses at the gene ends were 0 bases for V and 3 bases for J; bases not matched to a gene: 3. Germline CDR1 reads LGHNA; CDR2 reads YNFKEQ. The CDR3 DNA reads TGTGCCAGCAGCCAAGATTGGGGACAGGGCTACAATGAGCAGTTCTTC. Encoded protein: CASSQDWGQGYNEQFF.

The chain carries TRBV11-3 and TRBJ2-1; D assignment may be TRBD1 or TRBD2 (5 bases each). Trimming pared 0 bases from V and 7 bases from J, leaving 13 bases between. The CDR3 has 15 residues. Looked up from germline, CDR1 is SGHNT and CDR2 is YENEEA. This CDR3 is CASSLEGRGANEQFF. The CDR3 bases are TGTGCCAGCAGCTTAGAGGGCCGAGGGGCGAATGAGCAGTTCTTC.

The DNA for the CDR3 is TGTGCCAGCAGTTTACGGAAGCGGGGGGGCTACGAGCAGTACTTC. Amino acid sequence: CASSLRKRGGYEQYF. The chain recombines TRBV27 with TRBJ2-7; TRBD2 matches 10 bases. Germline V gene lookup returns CDR1 MNHEY and CDR2 SMNVEV (reference sequence). V lost 2 bases to trimming and J lost 3 bases; unmatched junction nucleotides: 4. This CDR3 contains 15 residues.

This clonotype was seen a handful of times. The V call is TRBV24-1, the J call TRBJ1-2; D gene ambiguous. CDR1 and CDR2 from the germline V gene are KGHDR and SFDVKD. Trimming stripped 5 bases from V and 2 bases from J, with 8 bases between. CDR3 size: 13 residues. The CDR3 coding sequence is TGTGCCACCAGTGGCGCAAGCAACTATGGCTACACCTTC. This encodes CATSGASNYGYTF.

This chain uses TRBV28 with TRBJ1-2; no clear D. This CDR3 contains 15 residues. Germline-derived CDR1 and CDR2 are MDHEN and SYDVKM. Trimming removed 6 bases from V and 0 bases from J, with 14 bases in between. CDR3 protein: CASRPLFRANYGYTF. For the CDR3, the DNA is TGTGCCAGCAGGCCTCTCTTTCGAGCTAACTATGGCTACACCTTC.

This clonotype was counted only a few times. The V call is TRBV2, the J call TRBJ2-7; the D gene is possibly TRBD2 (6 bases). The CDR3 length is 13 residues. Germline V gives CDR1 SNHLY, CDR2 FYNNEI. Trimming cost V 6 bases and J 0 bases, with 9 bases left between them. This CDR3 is CASSRDFSYEQYF. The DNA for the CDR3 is TGTGCCAGCAGCCGGGACTTCTCCTACGAGCAGTACTTC.

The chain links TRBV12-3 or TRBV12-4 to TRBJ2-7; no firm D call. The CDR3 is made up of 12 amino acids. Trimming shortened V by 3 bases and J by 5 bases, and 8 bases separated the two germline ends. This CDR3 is CASSFYGDEQYF. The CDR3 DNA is TGTGCCAGCAGTTTCTATGGCGACGAGCAGTACTTC.

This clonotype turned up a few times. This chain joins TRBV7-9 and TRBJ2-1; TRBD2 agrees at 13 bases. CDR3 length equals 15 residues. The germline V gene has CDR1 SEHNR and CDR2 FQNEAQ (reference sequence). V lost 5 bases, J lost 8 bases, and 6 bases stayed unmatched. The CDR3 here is CASSETSGRDDEQFF. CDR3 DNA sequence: TGTGCCAGCAGCGAAACTAGCGGGAGGGACGATGAGCAGTTCTTC.

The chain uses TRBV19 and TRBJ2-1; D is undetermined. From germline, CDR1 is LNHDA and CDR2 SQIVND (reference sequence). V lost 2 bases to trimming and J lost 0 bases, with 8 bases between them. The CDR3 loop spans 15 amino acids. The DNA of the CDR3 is TGTGCCAGTAGTATACGATCTCGCTCCTACAATGAGCAGTTCTTC. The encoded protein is CASSIRSRSYNEQFF.

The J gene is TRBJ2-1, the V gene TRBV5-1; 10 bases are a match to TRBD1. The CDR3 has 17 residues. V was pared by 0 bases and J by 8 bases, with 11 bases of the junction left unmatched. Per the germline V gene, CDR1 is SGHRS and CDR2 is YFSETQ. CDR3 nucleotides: TGCGCCAGCAGCTTGGCTGGGACAGGGGCGGGGATAGATGAGCAGTTCTTC. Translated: CASSLAGTGAGIDEQFF.

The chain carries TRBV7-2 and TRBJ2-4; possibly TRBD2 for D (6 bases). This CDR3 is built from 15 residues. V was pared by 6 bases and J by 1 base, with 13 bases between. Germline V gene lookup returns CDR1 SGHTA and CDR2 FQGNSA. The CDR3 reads CASRPSAGAKNIQYF. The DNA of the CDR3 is TGTGCCAGCAGACCTAGCGCCGGGGCCAAAAACATTCAGTACTTC.

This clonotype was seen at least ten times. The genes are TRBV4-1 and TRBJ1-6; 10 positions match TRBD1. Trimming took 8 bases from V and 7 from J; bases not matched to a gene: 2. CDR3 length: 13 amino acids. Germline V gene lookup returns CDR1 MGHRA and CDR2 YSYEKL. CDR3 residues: CASRDRGNSPLHF. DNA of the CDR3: TGCGCCAGCCGGGACAGGGGAAATTCACCCCTCCACTTT.

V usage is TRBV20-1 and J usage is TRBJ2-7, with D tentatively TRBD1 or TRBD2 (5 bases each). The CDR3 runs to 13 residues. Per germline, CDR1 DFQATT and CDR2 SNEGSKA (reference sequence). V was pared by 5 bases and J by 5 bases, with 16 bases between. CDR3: CSAGKTAADEQYF. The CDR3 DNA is TGCAGTGCTGGAAAGACAGCGGCGGACGAGCAGTACTTC.

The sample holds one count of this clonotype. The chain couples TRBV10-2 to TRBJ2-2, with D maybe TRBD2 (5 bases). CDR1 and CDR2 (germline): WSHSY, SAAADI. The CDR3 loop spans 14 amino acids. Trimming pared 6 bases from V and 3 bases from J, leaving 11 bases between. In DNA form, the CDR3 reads TGCGCCAGCAGGACCGGACTTTACACCGGGGAGCTGTTTTTT. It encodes CASRTGLYTGELFF.

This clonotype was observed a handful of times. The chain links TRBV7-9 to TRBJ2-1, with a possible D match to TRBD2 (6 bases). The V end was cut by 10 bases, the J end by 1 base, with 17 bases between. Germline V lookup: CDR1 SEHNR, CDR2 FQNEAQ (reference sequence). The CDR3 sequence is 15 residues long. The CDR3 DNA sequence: TGTGCCAAGGAGTCCCGGGACTCTTCCTACAATGAGCAGTTCTTC. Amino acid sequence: CAKESRDSSYNEQFF.

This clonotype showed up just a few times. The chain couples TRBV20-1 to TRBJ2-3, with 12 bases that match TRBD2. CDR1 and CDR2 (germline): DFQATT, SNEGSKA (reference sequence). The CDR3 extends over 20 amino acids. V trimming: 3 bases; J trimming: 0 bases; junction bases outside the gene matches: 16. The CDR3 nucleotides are TGCAGTGCTAGTGGGCTAGCGGGGGGGCGTTTTTTCCCAAGCACAGATACGCAGTATTTT. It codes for CSASGLAGGRFFPSTDTQYF.

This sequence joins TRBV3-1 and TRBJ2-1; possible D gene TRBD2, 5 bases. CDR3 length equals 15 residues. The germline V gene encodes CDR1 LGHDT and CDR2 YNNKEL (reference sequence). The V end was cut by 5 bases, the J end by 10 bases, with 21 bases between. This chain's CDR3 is CASSSGRVTDLEQFF. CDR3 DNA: TGTGCCAGCAGCTCCGGGCGGGTGACTGATTTGGAGCAGTTCTTC.

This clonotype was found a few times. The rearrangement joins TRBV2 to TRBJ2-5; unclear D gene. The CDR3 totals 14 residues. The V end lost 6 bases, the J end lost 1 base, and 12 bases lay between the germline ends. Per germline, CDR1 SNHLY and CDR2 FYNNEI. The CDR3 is CASRGRMSQETQYF. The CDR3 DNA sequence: TGTGCCAGCAGGGGAAGGATGAGCCAAGAGACCCAGTACTTC.

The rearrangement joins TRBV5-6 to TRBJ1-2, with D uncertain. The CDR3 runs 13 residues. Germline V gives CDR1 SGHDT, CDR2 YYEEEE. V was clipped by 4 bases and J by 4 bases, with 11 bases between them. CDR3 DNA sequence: TGTGCCAGCAGCCGGAGGCAGTTCTATGGCTACACCTTC. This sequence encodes CASSRRQFYGYTF. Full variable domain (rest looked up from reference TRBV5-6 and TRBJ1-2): DAGVTQSPTHLIKTRGQQVTLRCSPKSGHDTVSWYQQALGQGPQFIFQYYEEEERQRGNFPDRFSGHQFPNYSSELNVNALLLGDSALYLCASSRRQFYGYTFGSGTRLTVV.